This record looks at one T cell receptor beta chain sequence and its context. The method was immunoSEQ multiplex PCR; TCRdb's version includes in-frame clones alone and lacks a portion of them. The top ten clones hold 0.0094% of a sample with some 660,000 clones, around 87% of them seen once. This entry is derived from a study of shared T cell receptors in the human thymus. This CDR3 comprises 15 residues. V lost 10 bases and J lost 3; bases outside the gene matches: 9. Germline assignment: CDR1 MDHEN and CDR2 SYDVKM. The same sample was also studied in work on human thymus T cells. That work adds: Infants, healthy and Finnish, who were having corrective surgery for congenital heart defects served as donors. Resected material from corrective heart surgery provided the thymus tissue analysed. An apparent bias in V and J gene usage was seen in thymic and blood repertoires. Overlap was high between thymic repertoires from unrelated individuals, as reported in related research.

Sequencing input: thymocytes. The chain joins TRBV28 to TRBJ1-2; 12 bases fit TRBD1. The source is a boy less than two years old with a congenital heart defect. The CDR3 DNA sequence: TGTGCCAATTCACCGGGGACAGGGGGCGACTATGGCTACACCTTC. This encodes CANSPGTGGDYGYTF.